Presented here are 27 T cell receptor beta chains from one specimen sequenced in a study of identical twins. TCRdb reanalysed the 5' RACE reads using MiXCR and keeps one entry per CDR3 protein. The data show about 690,000 distinct CDR3 sequences, around 6% seen once. The sample comprised naive T cells sorted from blood. The receptor set was obtained from a man in his late teens or twenties in good health.

There are many counts of this clonotype. V is TRBV12-3 or TRBV12-4 and J is TRBJ2-5; D perhaps matches TRBD2 (5 bases). The CDR3 runs to 12 residues. Trimming removed 3 bases from V and 3 bases from J, with 5 bases in between. CDR3 nucleotides: TGTGCCAGCAGTTTCGGGGAAGAGACCCAGTACTTC. It translates to CASSFGEETQYF.

In its sample, this clonotype was seen many times. The V and J genes are TRBV29-1 and TRBJ2-7; TRBD1 agrees at 11 bases. This CDR3 comprises 13 residues. Germline CDR1 SQVTM, CDR2 ANQGSEA. Unmatched junction bases numbered 6, after V lost 7 bases and J lost 4 bases. In DNA, the CDR3 is TGCAGCGCCAGAGGACAGGGGGCGTACGAGCAGTACTTC. This encodes CSARGQGAYEQYF.

The V and J genes are TRBV7-3 and TRBJ2-3, with D possibly TRBD2 on 6 matching bases. The CDR3 extends over 15 amino acids. Germline V gene sequence: CDR1 SGHTA, CDR2 FQGTGA. V was pared by 0 bases and J by 6 bases, with 13 bases between. The CDR3: CASSLTMTSGDTQYF. The CDR3 DNA sequence: TGTGCCAGCAGCTTAACGATGACTAGTGGGGATACGCAGTATTTT.

This clonotype was seen a handful of times. The V gene is TRBV7-6, the J gene TRBJ1-1; possibly TRBD1 for D (6 bases). Trimming stripped 5 bases from V and 8 bases from J, with 18 bases between. Per germline, CDR1 SGHVS and CDR2 FNYEAQ. This CDR3 has 14 amino acids. The CDR3 loop is CASSPRSGRGEAFF. CDR3 bases: TGTGCCAGCAGCCCTAGATCGGGCAGGGGAGAAGCTTTCTTT.

This rearrangement joins TRBV10-3 to TRBJ1-1; D is ambiguous. Trimming shortened V by 11 bases and J by 0 bases, and 16 bases separated the two germline ends. Germline CDR1 is ENHRY and CDR2 is SYGVKD. The CDR3 is 14 amino acids. CDR3 DNA sequence: TGTGCCTGTCGAACCGACACCATGAACACTGAAGCTTTCTTT. This gives the protein CACRTDTMNTEAFF.

This clonotype was recorded many times. The rearrangement joins TRBV12-3 or TRBV12-4 to TRBJ2-2; D might be TRBD2 (5 bases). V was clipped by 8 bases and J by 4 bases, with 20 bases between them. This CDR3 is 16 amino acids long. In DNA, the CDR3 is TGTGCCAGCCCTCCCTCCCCGGGAACGGGCACCGGGGAGCTGTTTTTT. Protein: CASPPSPGTGTGELFF.

The chain carries TRBV24-1 and TRBJ2-3, with D tentatively TRBD1 (6 bases). Trimming removed 11 bases at V and 3 bases at J, with 17 bases between. CDR1 is KGHDR and CDR2 is SFDVKD in the germline V gene. The CDR3 covers 14 residues. The CDR3 loop reads CASSTGAYTDTQYF. DNA of the CDR3: TGTGCCAGTTCGACAGGAGCCTATACAGATACGCAGTATTTT.

This clonotype has at least ten counts. The J gene is TRBJ1-2, the V gene TRBV29-1; D is possibly TRBD1 (6 bases). This CDR3 is 12 amino acids long. CDR1 is SQVTM, CDR2 ANQGSEA, per germline. V lost 3 bases and J lost 1, with 6 bases in between. The CDR3 DNA reads TGCAGCGTTGAGGACAGTAACTATGGCTACACCTTC. It codes for CSVEDSNYGYTF.

The chain has TRBV5-5 and TRBJ2-7; 8 nucleotides agree with TRBD1. This CDR3 has 16 residues. CDR1 is SGHKS, CDR2 YYEKEE, per germline (reference sequence). V lost 4 bases and J lost 3; bases outside the gene matches: 12. The CDR3 DNA reads as TGTGCCAGCAGCCCCCGGGCAGGGACAGGCTTCTACGAGCAGTACGTC. The encoded protein is CASSPRAGTGFYEQYV.

This clonotype appeared a few times. The genes are TRBV7-2 and TRBJ2-5, with D perhaps TRBD1 or TRBD2 (5 bases each). Germline CDR1 and CDR2: SGHTA and FQGNSA. V lost 7 bases and J lost 0, with 12 bases in between. The CDR3 has 14 amino acids. Here the CDR3 reads CASTRPGHQETQYF. The CDR3 bases are TGTGCCAGCACCCGACCGGGACACCAAGAGACCCAGTACTTC. The full variable domain, with the rest looked up from reference TRBV7-2 and TRBJ2-5, is GAGVSQSPSNKVTEKGKDVELRCDPISGHTALYWYRQSLGQGLEFLIYFQGNSAPDKSGLPSDRFSAERTGGSVSTLTIQRTQQEDSAVYLCASTRPGHQETQYFGPGTRLLVL.

The V and J genes are TRBV20-1 and TRBJ2-1; D not certain. V was cut by 4 bases and J by 7 bases, with 11 bases left in between. The germline V gene encodes CDR1 DFQATT and CDR2 SNEGSKA (reference sequence). There are 12 residues in the CDR3. The CDR3 protein is CSATPTENEQFF. CDR3 nucleotides: TGCAGTGCTACTCCCACCGAGAATGAGCAGTTCTTC.

The table lists this clonotype with many counts. The chain employs TRBV7-9 and TRBJ2-7; D gene ambiguous. V was shortened by 5 bases and J by 3 bases, with 14 bases between the two germline ends. The CDR3 is 14 residues long. Germline CDR1 reads SEHNR; CDR2 reads FQNEAQ (reference sequence). This CDR3 is CASSHSKSRYEQYF. CDR3 DNA: TGTGCCAGCAGCCACTCCAAAAGTCGCTACGAGCAGTACTTC.

This clonotype was detected many times. For the CDR3, the DNA is TGTGCCAGCAGCTTAGTACAGGGCTACGATTCACCCCTCCACTTT. It translates to CASSLVQGYDSPLHF. The chain links TRBV7-8 to TRBJ1-6; a weak D match, TRBD1 (6 bases). The CDR3 has 15 residues. From germline, CDR1 is SGHVS and CDR2 FQNEAQ. V gave up 1 base and J gave up 8 bases, with 12 bases separating them.

The rearrangement links TRBV27 to TRBJ2-7, with D possibly called TRBD1 or TRBD2 (6 bases each). Germline lookup yields CDR1 MNHEY and CDR2 SMNVEV (reference sequence). This CDR3 region has 18 residues. Trimming took off 6 bases at V and 6 bases at J, with 30 bases between the two ends. CDR3 residues: CASSLRRAGHLRPSEQYF. The CDR3 DNA reads TGTGCCAGCAGCCTCCGCCGCGCGGGACACTTGAGGCCTTCCGAGCAGTACTTC.

This clonotype was observed many times. V and J are TRBV20-1 and TRBJ2-7; tentative D call: TRBD1 (5 bases). Germline V gene data show CDR1 as DFQATT and CDR2 as SNEGSKA (reference sequence). Trimming removed 2 bases from V and 0 bases from J, with 29 bases in between. This CDR3 is 20 amino acids long. The CDR3 spells CSARYLSVDKSGSVSYEQYF. The CDR3 DNA is TGCAGTGCTAGATACCTATCCGTGGACAAGTCAGGGTCGGTCTCCTACGAGCAGTACTTC.

This clonotype was picked up many times. This chain connects TRBV6-2 or TRBV6-3 to TRBJ2-1; 8 bases are shared with TRBD2. Germline V CDR1 and CDR2: MNHEY, SVGEGT. The ends lost 5 bases at V and 4 bases at J; junction bases unmatched: 10. The CDR3 totals 16 residues. CDR3 nucleotides: TGTGCCAGCAGTCAGGCCGTTAGCGGGATATACAATGAGCAGTTCTTC. It yields the protein CASSQAVSGIYNEQFF.

This clonotype was detected many times. V usage is TRBV12-3 or TRBV12-4 and J usage is TRBJ2-1; 10 nucleotides agree with TRBD2. The J segment lost 0 bases and the V segment lost 4 bases, leaving 3 bases of the junction unmatched. This CDR3 spans 16 amino acids. CDR3 DNA: TGTGCCAGCAGTTCCTCTAGCGGGAGCTCCTACAATGAGCAGTTCTTC. Amino acid sequence: CASSSSSGSSYNEQFF.

In its sample, this clonotype was seen a few times. The genes are TRBV24-1 and TRBJ2-3, with D possibly being TRBD2 (5 bases). V gave up 4 bases and J gave up 4 bases, with 8 bases separating them. Germline V lookup: CDR1 KGHDR, CDR2 SFDVKD. CDR3 length: 13 residues. CDR3 sequence: CATSEELADTQYF. In nucleotides, the CDR3 is TGTGCCACCAGTGAAGAACTAGCAGATACGCAGTATTTT.

At least ten counts were recorded for this clonotype. V and J are TRBV12-3 or TRBV12-4 and TRBJ2-2, with a tentative D call TRBD1 (6 bases). This CDR3 has 12 residues. Trimming took off 10 bases at V and 8 bases at J, with 14 bases between the two ends. The CDR3 DNA follows: TGTGCCACAACAAACAGGGCGGGGGAGCTGTTTTTT. Its translation is CATTNRAGELFF.

The CDR3 spells CASSDNGEAYNEQFF. The CDR3 DNA reads TGCGCCAGCAGTGACAACGGTGAAGCCTACAATGAGCAGTTCTTC. V is TRBV10-2 and J is TRBJ2-1; D gene ambiguous. The germline V gene encodes CDR1 WSHSY and CDR2 SAAADI. The V and J ends lost 3 bases and 2 bases respectively, with 11 bases between them. The CDR3 runs 15 residues.

In this sample, this clonotype turned up many times. The chain couples TRBV12-3 or TRBV12-4 to TRBJ2-1, with TRBD1 identical over 8 bases. The trim removed 5 bases at V and 3 bases at J, leaving 3 bases unmatched. The CDR3 covers 14 residues. CDR3 residues: CASSTGTGYNEQFF. The CDR3 DNA follows: TGTGCCAGCAGTACCGGGACAGGCTACAATGAGCAGTTCTTC.

This clonotype was found once. The CDR3 protein is CSSFGTGYNEQFF. The CDR3, as DNA: TGCAGCTCTTTTGGGACAGGCTACAATGAGCAGTTCTTC. The chain recombines TRBV29-1 with TRBJ2-1, with 8 positions matching TRBD1. V was pared by 8 bases and J by 3 bases, with 6 bases of the junction left unmatched. The germline gives CDR1 SQVTM, CDR2 ANQGSEA. The CDR3 covers 13 residues.

The gene calls are TRBV21-1 and TRBJ2-3; the table assigns TRBD1, which was not confirmed against the DNA. TRBV21-1 is assigned pseudogene status. This CDR3 is built from 17 residues. The CDR3 region has the DNA TGTGCCAGCAGCAAAGTAGACCGGACAGGGGGCACAGATACGCAGTATTTT. Residues: CASSKVDRTGGTDTQYF.

The sample holds many counts of this clonotype. The rearrangement joins TRBV3-1 to TRBJ2-7, with a possible D match to TRBD1 (6 bases). The CDR3 has 13 residues. Germline V gene lookup returns CDR1 LGHDT and CDR2 YNNKEL (reference sequence). Trimming cost V 1 base and J 6 bases, with 10 bases left between them. The CDR3, as DNA: TGTGCCAGCAGCCAAGGACAGGCCCTCGAGCAGTACTTC. It is translated as CASSQGQALEQYF.

This clonotype was seen many times. The chain joins TRBV11-2 to TRBJ2-1; 14 bases are a match to TRBD2. CDR1 is SGHAT, CDR2 FQNNGV, per germline. CDR3 size: 19 residues. V was pared by 1 base and J by 0 bases, with 5 bases of the junction left unmatched. In DNA, the CDR3 is TGTGCCAGCAGCTTAGTGGGGACTAGCGGGAGTAGCTCCTACAATGAGCAGTTCTTC. Protein sequence: CASSLVGTSGSSSYNEQFF.

The CDR3 sequence is CASSARDQTTDIQYF. CDR3 nucleotides: TGCGCCAGCAGCGCCCGGGACCAGACTACGGACATTCAGTACTTC. This chain links TRBV5-1 with TRBJ2-4; D assignment may be TRBD1 or TRBD2 (5 bases each). With 4 bases removed from V and 8 bases from J, the gap between germline ends came to 19 bases. The CDR3 runs 15 residues. CDR1 is SGHRS, CDR2 YFSETQ, per germline.

This chain uses TRBV7-9 with TRBJ2-7; TRBD2 agrees at 8 bases. This CDR3 comprises 12 residues. V was clipped by 8 bases and J by 3 bases; unmatched bases: 3. Germline V gene data show CDR1 as SEHNR and CDR2 as FQNEAQ (reference sequence). Here the CDR3 reads CASQRESYEQYV. In DNA, the CDR3 is TGTGCCAGCCAGCGGGAGAGCTACGAGCAGTACGTC.